The 20 T cell receptor beta chains reported below all come from one sample, sequenced in a study of vaccination and CD4 T cells after COVID-19. Time point given: late sampling 161 to 241 days after vaccination in a few convalescent patients. The treatment denotes: roughly 10-day PBMC culture with coronavirus spike peptide pools or control peptides (ViraFEST assay). No antigen has been assigned to these receptors. Sequencing of the DNA from cultured CD4+ T cells was carried out with the Oncomine TCR Beta short-read assay. TCRdb reprocessed the PCR reads via MiXCR and lists one record per CDR3 protein. The repertoire includes fewer than 20,000 distinct CDR3 sequences, 47% of them detected once, and around 21% sits in the top ten. Sequenced here: CD4+ T cells from blood, cultured in vitro, sampled about 7 months after SARS-CoV-2 vaccination. Every receptor here comes from a human donor who had recovered from COVID-19.

The chain links TRBV7-2 to TRBJ2-7; 9 bases agree with TRBD2. The CDR3 totals 16 residues. J was trimmed by 6 bases and V by 2 bases; bases with no gene match: 11. The V gene's germline CDR1 is SGHTA and CDR2 FQGNSA. The CDR3: CASSLQGLGLATEQYF. CDR3 DNA sequence: TGTGCCAGCAGCTTACAAGGTTTAGGACTAGCGACCGAGCAGTACTTC.

This clonotype was found a few times. This chain uses TRBV15 with TRBJ2-5; D perhaps matches TRBD2 (6 bases). Trimming left V 3 bases short and J 5 bases short, with 13 bases between. Germline CDR1 and CDR2: LNHNV and YYDKDF (reference sequence). CDR3 length: 14 residues. The CDR3 DNA follows: TGTGCCACCAGCAGCCAGACTAGTAAGGAGACCCAGTACTTC. This gives the protein CATSSQTSKETQYF.

V gene TRBV20-1 combines with J gene TRBJ2-7, with D possibly being TRBD2 (5 bases). CDR1 DFQATT and CDR2 SNEGSKA come from the germline V gene (reference sequence). This CDR3 is built from 14 residues. V lost 0 bases and J lost 2, with 11 bases in between. The CDR3 spells CSARDLAGTYEQYF. The CDR3, as DNA: TGCAGTGCTAGAGATCTTGCCGGGACCTACGAGCAGTACTTC.

The CDR3 loop is CASSTGNYGYTF. DNA of the CDR3: TGTGCCAGCAGCACAGGGAACTATGGCTACACCTTC. V and J are TRBV2 and TRBJ1-2; D possibly corresponds to TRBD1 (6 bases). The CDR3 has 12 residues. V gave up 6 bases and J gave up 2 bases, with 7 bases separating them. CDR1 is SNHLY, CDR2 FYNNEI, per germline.

This clonotype occurred a few times. The rearrangement uses TRBV6-5 and TRBJ2-1, with 15 bases aligning to TRBD2. With V trimmed by 4 bases and J by 8 bases, 3 bases remained unmatched. The CDR3 runs 15 residues. The germline CDR1 and CDR2 sequences are MNHEY and SVGAGI. CDR3 residues: CASSSGTSGRYEQFF. CDR3 in DNA: TGTGCCAGCAGTTCGGGGACTAGCGGGAGGTATGAGCAGTTCTTC.

This clonotype was detected a few times. The chain joins TRBV20-1 to TRBJ2-3, with D unresolved. The CDR3 has 11 residues. V lost 4 bases and J 10 bases, leaving 12 bases between the germline ends. Germline lookup yields CDR1 DFQATT and CDR2 SNEGSKA (reference sequence). The CDR3 is CSANLGRPQYF. The CDR3 region has the DNA TGCAGTGCTAATTTAGGAAGGCCGCAGTATTTT.

This clonotype has more than one count but fewer than ten. The rearrangement links TRBV7-2 to TRBJ2-1; TRBD2 agrees at 7 bases. The CDR3 has 14 amino acids. Trimming took 0 bases from V and 4 from J; bases not matched to a gene: 0. Looked up from germline, CDR1 is SGHTA and CDR2 is FQGNSA. CDR3 residues: CASSLAGGYNEQFF. The DNA of the CDR3 is TGTGCCAGCAGCTTAGCGGGGGGGTACAATGAGCAGTTCTTC. The full variable domain, completed using reference TRBV7-2 and TRBJ2-1, is GAGVSQSPSNKVTEKGKDVELRCDPISGHTALYWYRQSLGQGLEFLIYFQGNSAPDKSGLPSDRFSAERTGGSVSTLTIQRTQQEDSAVYLCASSLAGGYNEQFFGPGTRLTVL.

This clonotype occurred once. The chain recombines TRBV24-1 with TRBJ2-5, with 8 bases matching TRBD1. Germline-derived CDR1 and CDR2 are KGHDR and SFDVKD. J gave up 4 bases and V 5 bases, and 8 bases lay outside the gene matches. This CDR3 is 15 amino acids long. Here the CDR3 reads CATSVGDRGGETQYF. The CDR3 DNA reads as TGTGCCACCAGTGTCGGAGACAGGGGAGGAGAGACCCAGTACTTC.

J is TRBJ2-1 and V is TRBV6-1; 11 nucleotides match TRBD2. Unmatched junction bases numbered 15, after V lost 6 bases and J lost 8 bases. Germline V gene data show CDR1 as MNHNS and CDR2 as SASEGT. This CDR3 is 17 amino acids long. For the CDR3, the DNA is TGTGCCAGCAGCACCACTCGACTAGCGGGGAACGTATATGAGCAGTTCTTC. Translation gives CASSTTRLAGNVYEQFF.

V usage is TRBV6-1 and J usage is TRBJ2-3, with D tentatively TRBD2 (7 bases). This CDR3 has 14 amino acids. CDR1 and CDR2 from the germline V gene are MNHNS and SASEGT. The ends were cut back, 6 bases at V and 5 bases at J, with 15 bases in the middle. The CDR3 DNA follows: TGTGCCAGCAGCGAACAGGGAGGGGAAGATACGCAGTATTTT. This sequence encodes CASSEQGGEDTQYF.

The genes are TRBV20-1 and TRBJ2-1; D is perhaps TRBD2 (6 bases). Trimming removed 3 bases at V and 1 base at J, with 13 bases between. Germline-derived CDR1 and CDR2 are DFQATT and SNEGSKA (reference sequence). This CDR3 has 15 amino acids. The CDR3 spells CSASHGSASYNEQFF. The CDR3 nucleotides are TGCAGTGCTAGCCACGGGAGTGCTTCCTACAATGAGCAGTTCTTC.

This chain joins TRBV20-1 and TRBJ2-3; 7 positions agree with TRBD2. Germline V gene lookup returns CDR1 DFQATT and CDR2 SNEGSKA (reference sequence). The CDR3 is made up of 14 amino acids. V lost 3 bases, J lost 4 bases, and 7 bases stayed unmatched. CDR3 residues: CSASPGGPADTQYF. DNA for the CDR3: TGCAGTGCTAGCCCGGGGGGTCCGGCAGATACGCAGTATTTT.

The CDR3 DNA reads as TGTGCCAGTGCCGGGACACAGGCGGATACGCAGTATTTT. Its protein product is CASAGTQADTQYF. This chain uses TRBV19 with TRBJ2-3; a possible D gene is TRBD1 (6 bases). The CDR3 is 13 amino acids. The germline V and J ends were trimmed by 8 bases and 6 bases, with 15 bases remaining between them. In germline, CDR1 is LNHDA, CDR2 SQIVND (reference sequence). Looking up the rest from reference TRBV19 and TRBJ2-3 gives the full variable domain: DGGITQSPKYLFRKEGQNVTLSCEQNLNHDAMYWYRQDPGQGLRLIYYSQIVNDFQKGDIAEGYSVSREKKESFPLTVTSAQKNPTAFYLCASAGTQADTQYFGPGTRLTVL.

This chain uses TRBV29-1 with TRBJ2-2; D ambiguous. Germline V CDR1 and CDR2: SQVTM, ANQGSEA. The CDR3 runs to 13 residues. The V and J ends lost 6 bases and 1 base respectively, with 9 bases between them. In DNA, the CDR3 is TGCAGCGTGGCCGAATTGAACACCGGGGAGCTGTTTTTT. This gives the protein CSVAELNTGELFF.

This clonotype was recorded a few times. The chain couples TRBV24-1 to TRBJ2-1; 7 nucleotides line up with TRBD2. The V gene end was trimmed by 5 bases and the J gene end by 2 bases; junction bases not matched to a gene: 8. The V gene's germline CDR1 is KGHDR and CDR2 SFDVKD. The CDR3 sequence is 16 residues long. DNA for the CDR3: TGTGCCACCAGTGGGGGGGGAGGACCCGCCTACAATGAGCAGTTCTTC. Its protein is CATSGGGGPAYNEQFF.

V is TRBV7-2 and J is TRBJ2-5; D call uncertain. This CDR3 region has 14 residues. The germline CDR1 and CDR2 sequences are SGHTA and FQGNSA. Trimming took off 5 bases at V and 5 bases at J, with 15 bases between the two ends. Here the CDR3 DNA reads TGTGCCAGCAGCCCGGCCTCGGCCAGCGAGACCCAGTACTTC. This codes for CASSPASASETQYF.

This clonotype was seen a few times. The chain employs TRBV7-2 and TRBJ1-6; D is unresolved. Trimming shortened V by 3 bases and J by 5 bases, and 14 bases separated the two germline ends. The CDR3 length is 16 residues. CDR1 is SGHTA and CDR2 is FQGNSA in the germline V gene. The CDR3 coding sequence is TGTGCCAGCAGCTTTTCGTTAAGCCCTGATAATTCACCCCTCCACTTT. It translates to CASSFSLSPDNSPLHF.

The chain links TRBV20-1 to TRBJ2-5, with 11 bases identical to TRBD2. The CDR3 consists of 16 residues. Germline values: CDR1 DFQATT, CDR2 SNEGSKA (reference sequence). With V trimmed by 6 bases and J by 1 base, 10 bases remained unmatched. CDR3 protein: CSASSPTSGGQETQYF. CDR3 in DNA: TGCAGTGCCAGCTCCCCAACTAGCGGGGGCCAAGAGACCCAGTACTTC.

The V gene is TRBV7-3, the J gene TRBJ2-3, with 9 positions matching TRBD2. J lost 7 bases, V lost 0 bases, and 8 bases had no gene match. The CDR3 length is 16 residues. From germline, CDR1 is SGHTA and CDR2 FQGTGA. CDR3 in amino acids: CASSLTTAGGPNTQYF. DNA of the CDR3: TGTGCCAGCAGCTTAACGACGGCGGGAGGGCCCAATACGCAGTATTTT.

The V gene is TRBV19, the J gene TRBJ1-1, with a possible D match to TRBD1 (6 bases). Per germline, CDR1 LNHDA and CDR2 SQIVND (reference sequence). The V end was cut by 2 bases, the J end by 4 bases, with 11 bases between. The CDR3 totals 14 residues. The CDR3 here is CASSISYRATEAFF. In DNA, the CDR3 is TGTGCCAGTAGTATATCCTACAGGGCCACTGAAGCTTTCTTT.